Shown below are 4 T cell receptor beta chains from a single sample sequenced in a study of cytomegalovirus exposure and HLA in healthy donors. In the PCR, 60 Vbeta and 13 Jbeta primers were used. Sequencing used immunoSEQ multiplex PCR; TCRdb keeps in-frame clones, though not all of them. The sample totals roughly 100,000 clones; its top ten clones hold roughly 0.64%. Sequencing was carried out using PBMCs. Receptor source: a man between 45 and 60 years old in good health and CMV-seronegative.

V is TRBV5-8 and J is TRBJ2-7; D perhaps matches TRBD2 (5 bases). The CDR3 has 17 amino acids. The germline CDR1 and CDR2 sequences are SGHTS and YDEGEE. V lost 1 base and J lost 3, with 20 bases in between. CDR3 DNA sequence: TGTGCCAGCAGCTTGAGGTGGATAGCCGGGAAGAACTACGAGCAGTACTTC. The encoded protein is CASSLRWIAGKNYEQYF.

The CDR3 sequence: CASRPNLGSGNTIYF. Written as DNA, the CDR3 is TGTGCCAGCAGACCAAATCTCGGCTCTGGAAACACCATATATTTT. V and J are TRBV6-5 and TRBJ1-3; no reliable D call. CDR3 size: 15 residues. Germline CDR1 and CDR2: MNHEY and SVGAGI. Trimming cost V 6 bases and J 0 bases, with 12 bases left between them.

The chain employs TRBV5-1 and TRBJ2-3; a weak D match, TRBD1 (6 bases). This CDR3 is 13 amino acids long. Germline CDR1 and CDR2: SGHRS and YFSETQ. V lost 6 bases to trimming and J lost 2 bases, with 10 bases between them. DNA of the CDR3: TGCGCCAGCACTGGACAGCCCACAGATACGCAGTATTTT. Its protein product is CASTGQPTDTQYF.

The genes are TRBV19 and TRBJ2-6, with 10 bases aligning to TRBD2. V lost 1 base, J lost 0 bases, and 9 bases stayed unmatched. Per the germline V gene, CDR1 is LNHDA and CDR2 is SQIVND (reference sequence). The CDR3 length is 20 residues. The CDR3 loop reads CASSIVSRTSGHSGANVLTF. Written as DNA, the CDR3 is TGTGCCAGTAGTATAGTGTCCAGGACTAGCGGACACTCTGGGGCCAACGTCCTGACTTTC. Full variable domain (rest looked up from reference TRBV19 and TRBJ2-6): DGGITQSPKYLFRKEGQNVTLSCEQNLNHDAMYWYRQDPGQGLRLIYYSQIVNDFQKGDIAEGYSVSREKKESFPLTVTSAQKNPTAFYLCASSIVSRTSGHSGANVLTFGAGSRLTVL.